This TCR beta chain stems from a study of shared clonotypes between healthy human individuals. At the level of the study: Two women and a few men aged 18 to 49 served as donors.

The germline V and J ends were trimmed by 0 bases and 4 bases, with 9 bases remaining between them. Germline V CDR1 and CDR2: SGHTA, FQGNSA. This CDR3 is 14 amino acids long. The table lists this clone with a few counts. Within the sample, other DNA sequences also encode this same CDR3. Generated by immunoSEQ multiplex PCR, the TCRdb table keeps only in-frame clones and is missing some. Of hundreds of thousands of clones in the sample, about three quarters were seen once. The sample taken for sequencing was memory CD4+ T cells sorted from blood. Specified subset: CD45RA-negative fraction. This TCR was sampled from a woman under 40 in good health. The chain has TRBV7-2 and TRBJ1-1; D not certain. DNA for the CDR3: TGTGCCAGCAGCTTAGCAGGGCTGGGCACTGAAGCTTTCTTT. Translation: CASSLAGLGTEAFF.